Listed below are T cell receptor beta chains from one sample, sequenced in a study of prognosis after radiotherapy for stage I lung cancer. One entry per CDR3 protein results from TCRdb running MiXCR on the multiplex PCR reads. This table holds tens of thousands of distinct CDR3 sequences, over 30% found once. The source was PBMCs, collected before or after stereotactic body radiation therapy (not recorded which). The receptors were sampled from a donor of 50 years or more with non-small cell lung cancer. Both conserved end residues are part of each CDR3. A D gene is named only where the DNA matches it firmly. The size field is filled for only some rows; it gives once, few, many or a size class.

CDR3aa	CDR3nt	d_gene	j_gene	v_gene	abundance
CASSQESWSGTGPDTQYF	TGCGCCAGCAGCCAAGAAAGTTGGAGCGGGACAGGGCCAGATACGCAGTATTTT	TRBD1	TRBJ2-3	TRBV4-3	many
CASSRTGGNTGELFF	TGTGCCAGTAGTAGGACAGGGGGCAACACCGGGGAGCTGTTTTTT	TRBD1	TRBJ2-2	TRBV19	many
CASSPGVQNSYEQYF	TGTGCCAGCAGCCCAGGGGTCCAAAATTCCTACGAGCAGTACTTC	.	TRBJ2-7	TRBV7-9	many
CAWNRGREKLFF	TGTGCCTGGAACAGGGGGCGTGAAAAACTGTTTTTT	TRBD1	TRBJ1-4	TRBV30	many
CASSVGLAGNTGELFF	TGTGCCAGCAGCGTGGGACTAGCGGGAAACACCGGGGAGCTGTTTTTT	TRBD2	TRBJ2-2	TRBV9	many
CASSLVQGNTEAFF	TGTGCCAGCAGTTTAGTCCAGGGGAACACTGAAGCTTTCTTT	.	TRBJ1-1	TRBV28	many
CASSLAGGPQETQYF	TGTGCCAGCAGTCTAGCGGGAGGACCCCAAGAGACCCAGTACTTC	TRBD2	TRBJ2-5	TRBV27	many
CASSLPAGTGWLQRLRTGELFF	TGTGCCAGCAGCCTACCCGCCGGGACAGGGTGGCTCCAGCGTCTTAGGACAGGGGAGCTGTTTTTT	TRBD1	TRBJ2-2	TRBV11-2	.
CANSLGHTDTQYF	TGTGCCAACAGCCTCGGACATACAGATACGCAGTATTTT	.	TRBJ2-3	TRBV5-8	few
CSARAPRQNEAFF	TGCAGTGCTAGAGCCCCAAGACAGAATGAAGCTTTCTTT	.	TRBJ1-1	TRBV20-1	many
CASSPQLETQYF	TGTGCCAGCAGTCCCCAGTTAGAGACCCAGTACTTC	.	TRBJ2-5	TRBV7-2	many
CASSLEGRDTQYF	TGTGCCAGCAGCTTAGAAGGAAGGGATACGCAGTATTTT	.	TRBJ2-3	TRBV7-2	many
CASSMRDQSNTEAFF	TGTGCCAGTAGTATGCGGGACCAGAGTAACACTGAAGCTTTCTTT	.	TRBJ1-1	TRBV19	many
CASSADRVLGGNTIYF	TGTGCCAGCAGCGCCGACAGGGTTTTGGGCGGAAACACCATATATTTT	TRBD1	TRBJ1-3	TRBV9	many
CASSYRPVEQYF	TGTGCCAGCAGTTACCGCCCAGTAGAGCAGTACTTC	.	TRBJ2-7	TRBV6-2/TRBV6-3	many
CASSYLPRGQDGNEQYF	TGTGCCAGCAGTTACCTCCCACGGGGGCAGGACGGCAACGAGCAGTACTTC	.	TRBJ2-7	TRBV6-5	many
CSARDLAGMQSYEQYF	TGCAGTGCTAGAGATCTAGCGGGAATGCAGTCCTACGAGCAGTACTTC	TRBD2	TRBJ2-7	TRBV20-1	many
CSAGEGIGQPQHF	TGCAGTGCAGGGGAGGGAATCGGTCAGCCCCAGCATTTT	.	TRBJ1-5	TRBV20-1	.
CASKRGGGTGELFF	TGTGCCAGCAAACGCGGGGGCGGCACCGGGGAGCTGTTTTTT	.	TRBJ2-2	TRBV6-1	.
CASSPRDSYEQYF	TGTGCCAGCAGTCCACGGGACTCCTACGAGCAGTACTTC	.	TRBJ2-7	TRBV6-1	.
CASRGETRSSNEQFF	TGTGCCAGCAGAGGGGAGACTAGGAGTTCGAATGAGCAGTTCTTC	.	TRBJ2-1	TRBV2	.
CASSPRTGANVLTF	TGTGCCAGCAGCCCGCGTACTGGGGCCAACGTCCTGACTTTC	.	TRBJ2-6	TRBV3-1	.
CASSVTTGADTGELFF	TGTGCCAGCAGCGTAACGACAGGGGCGGACACCGGGGAGCTGTTTTTT	TRBD1	TRBJ2-2	TRBV9	.
CASSLLSGTDTQYF	TGTGCCAGCAGCTTATTAAGCGGCACAGATACGCAGTATTTT	.	TRBJ2-3	TRBV7-3	many
CASSPNKNQPQHF	TGTGCCAGTAGTCCAAACAAGAATCAGCCCCAGCATTTT	.	TRBJ1-5	TRBV19	many
CASSYHSSGANVLTF	TGTGCCAGCAGTTATCACTCATCTGGGGCCAACGTCCTGACTTTC	.	TRBJ2-6	TRBV6-5	many
CASSLTNWTVSKADTIYF	TGTGCCAGCAGCTTAACTAACTGGACAGTCTCAAAGGCAGACACCATATATTTT	.	TRBJ1-3	TRBV7-2	many
CASSLTPLVLAGAQYF	TGTGCCAGCAGTTTAACTCCTTTGGTGCTAGCGGGTGCGCAGTATTTT	TRBD2	TRBJ2-3	TRBV28	many
CASSSGTPGNTIYF	TGTGCCAGCAGCAGCGGGACACCTGGAAACACCATATATTTT	.	TRBJ1-3	TRBV6-1	.
CAWSGVGRNEQFF	TGTGCCTGGAGCGGGGTAGGGAGGAATGAGCAGTTCTTC	.	TRBJ2-1	TRBV30	many
CASSVDWWGHSMNTEAFF	TGTGCCAGCAGCGTAGATTGGTGGGGACACAGCATGAACACTGAAGCTTTCTTT	.	TRBJ1-1	TRBV9	many
CASSHGEDGYTF	TGTGCCAGCAGCCACGGGGAGGATGGCTACACCTTC	.	TRBJ1-2	TRBV6-2/TRBV6-3	many
CASSLVVAANTGELFF	TGTGCCAGCAGCTTAGTCGTGGCAGCGAACACCGGGGAGCTGTTTTTT	.	TRBJ2-2	TRBV7-2	many
CASSLSPRISYGYTF	TGTGCCAGCAGTTTATCCCCAAGGATATCCTATGGCTACACCTTC	.	TRBJ1-2	TRBV28	many
CASSQAGSYEQYF	TGTGCCAGCAGCCAAGCTGGCTCCTACGAGCAGTACTTC	.	TRBJ2-7	TRBV3-1	.
CASSLLTEKAFF	TGTGCCAGCAGTTTATTAACAGAGAAGGCTTTCTTT	.	TRBJ1-1	TRBV28	few
CASSLGRILSTGGYTF	TGTGCCAGCAGCCTGGGACGGATCTTGTCTACGGGAGGCTACACCTTC	.	TRBJ1-2	TRBV7-2	many